The sequence of this T cell receptor beta chain was determined in a study of OX40 agonist ivuxolimab in advanced cancers. V dropped 1 base and J dropped 5 bases, with 10 bases sitting between them. The CDR3 has 13 residues. Germline CDR1 is SGDLS and CDR2 is YYNGEE. Clones were read by immunoSEQ multiplex PCR, and TCRdb kept only the in-frame ones, dropping some. The sample carries tens of thousands of clones, around 83% recorded once. The chain has TRBV9 and TRBJ2-7; no firm D call. The receptor's source is an adult with an advanced solid tumor such as melanoma, head and neck, liver or kidney cancer. The sequencing used CD4+ or CD8+ T cells sorted from blood, collected in a trial of the OX40 agonist ivuxolimab. The CDR3, as DNA: TGTGCCAGCAGCGTACTGCCAGGCGACGAGCAGTACTTC. This translates into CASSVLPGDEQYF.